The 14 T cell receptor beta chains in this list originate from one sample, sequenced in a study of blood T cell repertoires in COVID-19. The data were produced by immunoSEQ multiplex PCR, yet TCRdb's version contains in-frame clones alone and is incomplete. The sample has roughly 65,000 clones, over 60% seen once. Sequencing input: peripheral blood. The receptors were sampled from a human donor in a cohort sampled during active COVID-19.

This clone was picked up a small number of times. V gene TRBV20-1 combines with J gene TRBJ1-2; D gene ambiguous. CDR3 size: 11 residues. The germline gives CDR1 DFQATT, CDR2 SNEGSKA (reference sequence). The CDR3 loop reads CSHSRGSGYTF. DNA for the CDR3: TGCAGCCACTCCCGGGGAAGTGGCTACACCTTC.

The gene calls are TRBV7-2 and TRBJ2-2; 7 bases line up with TRBD1. V shed 5 bases and J 6 bases; nucleotides not matched to a gene: 3. Per germline, CDR1 SGHTA and CDR2 FQGNSA. The CDR3 loop spans 13 amino acids. The CDR3 sequence: CASSNTGAGELFF. Written as DNA, the CDR3 is TGTGCCAGCAGCAACACAGGGGCCGGGGAGCTGTTTTTT. Full variable domain (outside the CDR3, taken from reference TRBV7-2 and TRBJ2-2): GAGVSQSPSNKVTEKGKDVELRCDPISGHTALYWYRQSLGQGLEFLIYFQGNSAPDKSGLPSDRFSAERTGGSVSTLTIQRTQQEDSAVYLCASSNTGAGELFFGEGSRLTVL.

The chain carries TRBV5-4 and TRBJ2-5; no firm D call. V was pared by 2 bases and J by 2 bases, with 7 bases between. The CDR3 is 13 residues long. Germline CDR1 is SGHNT and CDR2 is YYREEE (reference sequence). The CDR3 DNA reads TGTGCCAGCAGCTTCGCGGTTCAAGAGACCCAGTACTTC. This translates into CASSFAVQETQYF.

This clone has a handful of counts. The chain joins TRBV5-6 to TRBJ1-2; maybe TRBD1 (6 bases). CDR3 length: 14 amino acids. Germline V lookup: CDR1 SGHDT, CDR2 YYEEEE. V was shortened by 1 base and J by 6 bases, with 13 bases between the two germline ends. The CDR3 sequence: CASSLTHREDGYTF. CDR3 sequence (DNA): TGTGCCAGCAGCTTGACTCACAGGGAAGATGGCTACACCTTC.

By proportion, this clone is medium-sized. The chain joins TRBV2 to TRBJ1-6; 7 bases match TRBD1. With V trimmed by 3 bases and J by 10 bases, 15 bases remained unmatched. The CDR3 consists of 17 residues. Germline V gene data show CDR1 as SNHLY and CDR2 as FYNNEI. The CDR3 DNA reads TGTGCCAGCAGTGACCTGTTGAGACAGGGTCTCAAATCACCCCTCCACTTT. As protein: CASSDLLRQGLKSPLHF.

V gene TRBV11-2 combines with J gene TRBJ2-3; 7 bases map to TRBD2. The V and J ends lost 0 bases and 4 bases, in that order; junction bases with no gene match: 10. CDR3 length equals 17 residues. Germline CDR1 is SGHAT and CDR2 is FQNNGV. The CDR3 is CASSLDRPSGGADTQYF. CDR3 nucleotides: TGTGCCAGCAGCTTAGACCGTCCTAGCGGTGGCGCAGATACGCAGTATTTT. Full variable domain (rest looked up from reference TRBV11-2 and TRBJ2-3): EAGVAQSPRYKIIEKRQSVAFWCNPISGHATLYWYQQILGQGPKLLIQFQNNGVVDDSQLPKDRFSAERLKGVDSTLKIQPAKLEDSAVYLCASSLDRPSGGADTQYFGPGTRLTVL.

The chain employs TRBV6-2 or TRBV6-3 and TRBJ1-2, with no clear D. This CDR3 region has 14 residues. V lost 6 bases and J lost 7, with 18 bases in between. The germline V gene encodes CDR1 MNHEY and CDR2 SVGEGT. CDR3 DNA: TGTGCCAGCAGCCAACGGGAGGGTGCGGTTGGCTACACCTTC. This translates into CASSQREGAVGYTF.

This clone appeared a few times. V is TRBV4-3 and J is TRBJ1-1; 11 positions agree with TRBD1. The length of the CDR3 is 15 residues. V lost 4 bases to trimming and J lost 7 bases; unmatched junction nucleotides: 8. The germline V gene encodes CDR1 LGHNA and CDR2 YSLEER. The CDR3 bases are TGCGCCAGCAGCCGTGGGACAGGGGGAACGGTTGAAGCTTTCTTT. It specifies CASSRGTGGTVEAFF.

The rearrangement links TRBV24-1 to TRBJ2-2; 7 nucleotides agree with TRBD1. In germline, CDR1 is KGHDR, CDR2 SFDVKD. This CDR3 has 17 residues. J gave up 0 bases and V 3 bases, and 6 bases lay outside the gene matches. For the CDR3, the DNA is TGTGCCACCAGTGATCCCCTGACAGGGACGAACACCGGGGAGCTGTTTTTT. Amino acids: CATSDPLTGTNTGELFF.

The chain joins TRBV13 to TRBJ2-1; D gene uncertain. The CDR3 consists of 15 residues. The germline V gene has CDR1 PRHDT and CDR2 FYEKMQ (reference sequence). Trimming left V 2 bases short and J 0 bases short, with 8 bases between. CDR3 DNA: TGTGCCAGCAGCTTATACAGTCCCTCCTACAATGAGCAGTTCTTC. Residues: CASSLYSPSYNEQFF.

The gene calls are TRBV7-2 and TRBJ2-3, with 9 bases fitting TRBD2. J gave up 0 bases and V 6 bases, and 4 bases lay outside the gene matches. CDR1 is SGHTA, CDR2 FQGNSA, per germline. The CDR3 runs 15 residues. The CDR3: CASSVAGESTDTQYF. CDR3 DNA: TGTGCCAGCAGTGTAGCGGGAGAGAGCACAGATACGCAGTATTTT.

This sequence joins TRBV6-5 and TRBJ2-3; D remains unclear. The length of the CDR3 is 13 residues. Germline CDR1 and CDR2: MNHEY and SVGAGI. V shed 4 bases and J shed 0 bases, with 5 bases lying between them. As DNA, the CDR3 is TGTGCCAGCAGTTTACAGAGCACAGATACGCAGTATTTT. It encodes CASSLQSTDTQYF.

The CDR3 DNA is TGTGCAAGTCGCTCCCGGTGGGGGGGCGACGGTCAGCCCCAGCATTTT. Its translation: CASRSRWGGDGQPQHF. The chain has TRBV12-2 and TRBJ1-5. TRBV12-2 is noted as a pseudogene. This CDR3 is built from 16 residues.

The chain has TRBV13 and TRBJ2-5; tentatively, D is TRBD1 (5 bases). The CDR3 is made up of 13 amino acids. Per germline, CDR1 PRHDT and CDR2 FYEKMQ (reference sequence). V lost 2 bases to trimming and J lost 2 bases, with 6 bases between them. The CDR3 here is CASSLHRQETQYF. The CDR3, as DNA: TGTGCCAGCAGCTTACACAGGCAAGAGACCCAGTACTTC. The complete variable domain, with remaining parts taken from reference TRBV13 and TRBJ2-5, reads AAGVIQSPRHLIKEKRETATLKCYPIPRHDTVYWYQQGPGQDPQFLISFYEKMQSDKGSIPDRFSAQQFSDYHSELNMSSLELGDSALYFCASSLHRQETQYFGPGTRLLVL.